This T cell receptor beta chain derives from a study of shared clonotypes between healthy human individuals. At the level of the study: A donor's plate count was three for CD4 naive and three for CD4 memory; CD8 naive had two and CD8 memory one. Study-level results: Naive subsets generally had larger estimated richness than memory subsets.

With respect to this clone: Its specificity is unknown.

The CDR3 has 15 amino acids. Germline-derived CDR1 and CDR2 are MNHEY and SMNVEV (reference sequence). V shed 6 bases, J shed 2 bases, and the junction held 9 bases outside the gene matches. Naive CD45RA+ and memory CD45RA-negative subsets were split from CD4+ cells. A deep-level run was used for the assay. Only in-frame clones appear in the TCRdb table, and some are missing; sequencing was by immunoSEQ multiplex PCR. This sample has under 650,000 clones, with 90% to 96% found just once. The TCR originated in a woman in her twenties or thirties in good health. Sequencing input: naive CD4+ T cells sorted from blood. Documented subset: CD45RA+ positively selected. The rearrangement links TRBV27 to TRBJ1-1; 7 bases are a match to TRBD1. The CDR3 spells CASSSPGQYNTEAFF. The CDR3 bases are TGTGCCAGCAGCTCCCCGGGACAGTATAACACTGAAGCTTTCTTT.